This T cell receptor beta chain was recorded in a study of blood T cell repertoires in COVID-19. Whole-study context: Italy, Spain and the United States were the sources of the convalescent and acute COVID-19 samples.

This clone was counted a single time. Trimming shortened V by 7 bases and J by 0 bases, and 9 bases separated the two germline ends. CDR1 and CDR2 from the germline V gene are WNHNN and SYGVQD (reference sequence). The CDR3 totals 14 residues. In the source study's methods: Reference gene primer amplification in the assay estimated nucleated cell counts. Data came from immunoSEQ multiplex PCR; TCRdb stores just in-frame clones and leaves some out. The D gene and trimming were derived from the DNA, and the V and J assignments and clone size from that table. The sample yields some 380,000 clones, 81% seen once.

This clonotype was sampled from a human donor with acute or convalescent COVID-19. The donor label of this sample is uncertain. V is TRBV10-1 and J is TRBJ2-2, with no clear D. Sequences were obtained from peripheral blood. CDR3 in DNA: TGCGCCAGCAAAGAACTCGCGAACACCGGGGAGCTGTTTTTT. Its translation is CASKELANTGELFF.